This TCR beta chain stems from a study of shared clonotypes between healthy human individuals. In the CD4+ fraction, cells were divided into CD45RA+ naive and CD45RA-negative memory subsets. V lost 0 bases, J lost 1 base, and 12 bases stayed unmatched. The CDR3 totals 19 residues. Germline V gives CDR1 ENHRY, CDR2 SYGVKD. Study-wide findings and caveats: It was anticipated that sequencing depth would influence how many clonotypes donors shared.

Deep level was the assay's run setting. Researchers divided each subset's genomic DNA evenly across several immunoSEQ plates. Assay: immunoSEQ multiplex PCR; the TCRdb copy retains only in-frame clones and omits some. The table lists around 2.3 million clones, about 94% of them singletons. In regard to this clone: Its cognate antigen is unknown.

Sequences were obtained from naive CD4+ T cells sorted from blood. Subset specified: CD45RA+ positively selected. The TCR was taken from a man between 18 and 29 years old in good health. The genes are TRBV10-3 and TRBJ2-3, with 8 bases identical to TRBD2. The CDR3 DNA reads TGTGCCATCAGTGAGTCATTAGCGGGGAGCCATTGGGGCACAGATACGCAGTATTTT. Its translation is CAISESLAGSHWGTDTQYF.